The 15 T cell receptor beta chains given below trace back to one sample, sequenced in a study of regulatory T cells in long-lasting Graves disease. iRepertoire HTBI primers and Arm-PCR of CDR3 regions built TCR beta libraries. TCRdb redid the calling of the multiplex PCR reads with MiXCR, one entry per CDR3 protein. The table has about 470,000 distinct CDR3 sequences, less than 25% seen once. Regarding time point: persistent/refractory GD, antithyroid drugs over 5 years with positive TRAb. After RNA was extracted from PBMCs, the TCR library was made from it. The sample was peripheral blood mononuclear cells (PBMCs), taken when the disease was refractory, from a patient treated with antithyroid drugs. The receptor set was obtained from a female donor with Graves disease.

Notes on this clonotype: This may be a read error: a much more frequent sequence differs by one nucleotide. The chain uses TRBV7-2 and TRBJ2-7; weak D call: TRBD1 (5 bases). V was pared by 5 bases and J by 3 bases, with 14 bases between. The CDR3 totals 14 residues. The germline V gene has CDR1 SGHTA and CDR2 FQGNSA. The CDR3 loop is CASSPGILNYEQYF. DNA of the CDR3: TGTGCCAGCAGCCCAGGGATTTTAAACTACGAGCAGTACTTC. Drawing the rest from reference TRBV7-2 and TRBJ2-7, the complete variable domain is GAGVSQSPSNKVTEKGKDVELRCDPISGHTALYWYRQSLGQGLEFLIYFQGNSAPDKSGLPSDRFSAERTGGSVSTLTIQRTQQEDSAVYLCASSPGILNYEQYFGPGTRLTVT.

This clonotype was recorded once. This chain joins TRBV14 and TRBJ2-7; the D call may be TRBD1 or TRBD2 (5 bases each). This CDR3 contains 12 residues. CDR1 and CDR2 (germline): SGHDN, FVKESK. V was clipped by 3 bases and J by 10 bases, with 13 bases between them. The CDR3 protein is CASSHTGRLQYF. The CDR3 DNA sequence: TGTGCCAGCAGCCACACGGGACGTCTCCAGTACTTC.

This clonotype came up many times. The chain joins TRBV28 to TRBJ1-2; 8 bases fit TRBD1. Germline V CDR1 and CDR2: MDHEN, SYDVKM. V trimming: 5 bases; J trimming: 8 bases; junction bases outside the gene matches: 7. The CDR3 length is 13 residues. CDR3 sequence reads: CASSPPDRVGYTF. DNA of the CDR3: TGTGCCAGCAGTCCCCCGGACAGGGTCGGCTACACCTTC.

There are many counts of this clonotype. The chain carries TRBV7-8 and TRBJ2-7; a possible D gene is TRBD2 (5 bases). The CDR3 contains 11 residues. CDR1 is SGHVS and CDR2 is FQNEAQ in the germline V gene. The ends were cut back, 5 bases at V and 9 bases at J, with 11 bases in the middle. CDR3 sequence: CASSPLRGQYF. As DNA, the CDR3 is TGTGCCAGCAGCCCACTACGGGGGCAGTACTTC. Supplemented by reference TRBV7-8 and TRBJ2-7, the full variable domain reads GAGVSQSPRYKVAKRGQDVALRCDPISGHVSLFWYQQALGQGPEFLTYFQNEAQLDKSGLPSDRFFAERPEGSVSTLKIQRTQQEDSAVYLCASSPLRGQYFGPGTRLTVT.

In this sample, this clonotype turned up a few times. The V call is TRBV29-1, the J call TRBJ1-1; D is undetermined. The CDR3 is 12 amino acids. Looked up from germline, CDR1 is SQVTM and CDR2 is ANQGSEA. Here the CDR3 reads CVTTGMNTEAFF. CDR3 sequence (DNA): TGCGTTACAACGGGAATGAACACTGAAGCTTTCTTT.

The V call is TRBV28, the J call TRBJ1-5; maybe TRBD1 (5 bases). Deletions cut 2 bases from V and 2 bases from J, with 13 bases between. CDR3 length: 16 amino acids. Germline lookup yields CDR1 MDHEN and CDR2 SYDVKM. The CDR3 region has the DNA TGTGCCAGCAGTTTACACCGGGGCCCTGGCAATCAGCCCCAGCATTTT. It is translated as CASSLHRGPGNQPQHF.

This clonotype has only a few counts. This chain links TRBV20-1 with TRBJ2-5; 11 bases map to TRBD2. Germline-derived CDR1 and CDR2 are DFQATT and SNEGSKA (reference sequence). V trimming: 5 bases; J trimming: 5 bases; junction bases outside the gene matches: 10. CDR3 length equals 15 residues. CDR3 nucleotides: TGCAGTGCTTCCCCGACTAGCGGGGCCCGTGAGACCCAGTACTTC. Protein: CSASPTSGARETQYF.

As to this clonotype: Given a much more abundant clone one base away, this may be a read error. The gene calls are TRBV30 and TRBJ2-7; the D is unclear. The CDR3 is made up of 14 amino acids. V lost 0 bases and J lost 12, with 21 bases in between. The germline gives CDR1 GTSNPN, CDR2 SVGIG (reference sequence). The CDR3 here is CAWSVPISHLGSYF. Here the CDR3 DNA reads TGTGCCTGGAGTGTACCGATAAGCCACCTTGGGTCGTACTTC.

This clonotype has a count of ten or more. The chain uses TRBV2 and TRBJ2-4; D call uncertain. Trimming cost V 7 bases and J 4 bases, with 14 bases left between them. CDR1 is SNHLY and CDR2 is FYNNEI in the germline V gene. The length of the CDR3 is 14 residues. CDR3 coding DNA: TGTGCCAGCAATATCGTCACGATGAAAAACATTCAGTACTTC. It encodes CASNIVTMKNIQYF.

The chain is built from TRBV12-3 or TRBV12-4 and TRBJ1-4; TRBD1 might be the D (5 bases). This CDR3 has 17 amino acids. V lost 3 bases and J lost 8, with 22 bases in between. This chain's CDR3 is CASSFLPDTLGREKLFF. CDR3 bases: TGTGCCAGCAGTTTCCTTCCGGACACACTGGGTCGGGAAAAACTGTTTTTT.

Notes on this clonotype: Mismatch with germline at one junction end may stem from a read error. This chain connects TRBV29-1 to TRBJ1-1; 8 nucleotides align to TRBD1. The CDR3 has 10 amino acids. Germline assignment: CDR1 SQVTM and CDR2 ANQGSEA. In nucleotides, the CDR3 is TGCAACGTTGGACAGGGCAAGGCTTTCTTT. Translating it yields CNVGQGKAFF.

This clonotype appeared a few times. The chain carries TRBV12-3 or TRBV12-4 and TRBJ2-3; TRBD2 agrees at 9 bases. Germline trimming cut 3 bases from V and 3 bases from J; bases unmatched to any gene: 7. The CDR3 length is 16 residues. CDR3 sequence reads: CASSLLISGRTDTQYF. The CDR3 DNA sequence: TGTGCCAGCAGTTTGTTAATTAGCGGGAGAACAGATACGCAGTATTTT.

This clonotype was detected a few times. The chain is built from TRBV7-9 and TRBJ2-7; the match to TRBD1 covers 8 bases. Germline trimming cut 1 base from V and 5 bases from J; bases unmatched to any gene: 7. CDR1 and CDR2 from the germline V gene are SEHNR and FQNEAQ (reference sequence). The CDR3 runs to 15 residues. Written as DNA, the CDR3 is TGTGCCAGCAGCTTAGACGCAGGGGGCATGGACGAGCAGTACTTC. Protein sequence: CASSLDAGGMDEQYF.

J is TRBJ1-1 and V is TRBV20-1, with TRBD1 matching over 8 bases. This CDR3 region has 14 residues. Looked up from germline, CDR1 is DFQATT and CDR2 is SNEGSKA (reference sequence). V shed 2 bases and J 1 base; nucleotides not matched to a gene: 3. The CDR3 DNA is TGCAGTGCTAGACAGGGGGCAGGGAACACTGAAGCTTTCTTT. Its protein is CSARQGAGNTEAFF.

This chain uses TRBV5-1 with TRBJ2-7; a possible D gene is TRBD2 (6 bases). The CDR3 has 16 amino acids. Per the germline V gene, CDR1 is SGHRS and CDR2 is YFSETQ. Trimming removed 4 bases at V and 2 bases at J, with 19 bases between. As DNA, the CDR3 is TGCGCCAGCAGCGGACTCCGGGACGCGGGGACCTACGAGCAGTACTTC. As protein: CASSGLRDAGTYEQYF.